This T cell receptor beta chain was recorded in a study of radiotherapy plus CTLA-4 blockade in lung cancer. Study-level background: Of all patients, around 20% responded objectively and approximately 31% showed disease control. Study-wide findings and caveats: Response, reportedly, was best predicted by interferon-beta along with early blood T cell clone dynamics. In blood, TCR clones derived from the tumor expanded after radiotherapy plus ipilimumab.

The assay was immunoSEQ multiplex PCR, and TCRdb's table has in-frame clones only and misses some. The table has 62,000 or so clones, 65% to 80% seen once. Note on this clone: Its specificity is unknown.

Per germline, CDR1 LNHDA and CDR2 SQIVND (reference sequence). V lost 5 bases, J lost 1 base, and 9 bases lay in between. The CDR3 consists of 14 residues. The sequencing here drew on peripheral blood, taken from a patient treated with radiotherapy plus ipilimumab. The source of this sequence is a human donor with non-small cell lung cancer who had a complete response to radiotherapy plus ipilimumab. J is TRBJ1-3 and V is TRBV19, with D perhaps matching TRBD1 (6 bases). CDR3 nucleotides: TGTGCCAGTAGTGAACAGGGTTCTGGAAACACCATATATTTT. Its protein is CASSEQGSGNTIYF. Full variable domain (rest looked up from reference TRBV19 and TRBJ1-3): DGGITQSPKYLFRKEGQNVTLSCEQNLNHDAMYWYRQDPGQGLRLIYYSQIVNDFQKGDIAEGYSVSREKKESFPLTVTSAQKNPTAFYLCASSEQGSGNTIYFGEGSWLTVV.